The T cell receptor beta chain under discussion was sequenced for a study of T cells in women clearing cervical HPV infection. Overall study: Blood came at first lesion visit for cases, post-clearance for controls.

With respect to this clone: The antigen is unknown. The observed sequence ends 3 residues before the CDR3 terminus, with the missing tail filled in from the germline J gene.

Notes on the study in general: CIN3+ cases had significantly higher TCR richness than controls; evenness did not differ. TRBV6-7 relative abundance averaged approximately 0.11% in cases and roughly 0.17% in controls.

Germline loops: CDR1 LNHDA, CDR2 SQIVND (reference sequence). This CDR3 spans 15 amino acids. TCR beta CDR3 amplified by multiplex PCR from roughly 1,100 ng genomic DNA. Sequencing was performed with immunoSEQ multiplex PCR; in TCRdb, only in-frame clones are kept and a portion is missing. This listing includes about 30,000 clones. The source is a woman between 18 and 70 years old with a cervical HPV16 infection that either progressed to CIN3+ or cleared (not recorded which). This rearrangement joins TRBV19 to TRBJ1-2, with D perhaps matching TRBD1 (5 bases). Sample: blood buffy coat. The CDR3 sequence is CASSMGDSGYYDYTF. Incomplete CDR3 DNA: TGTGCCAGTAGTATGGGGGATAGCGGGTACTACGAC.